This TCR beta chain was captured by sequencing in a study of OX40 agonist ivuxolimab in advanced cancers. Overall study context: An agonistic human IgG2 monoclonal antibody against OX40 (CD134) was given. Dosing consisted of intravenous ivuxolimab at 0.01 to 10 mg/kg every 2 weeks.

CDR1 and CDR2 from the germline V gene are SGHVS and FQNEAQ. The CDR3 loop spans 14 amino acids. Trimming took off 6 bases at V and 3 bases at J, with 15 bases between the two ends. Some clones are missing from TCRdb's copy, which holds only in-frame ones; the method was immunoSEQ multiplex PCR. The repertoire has over 9,000 clones, roughly 84% of them found once; the top ten carry under 35%. The source of this sequence is an adult with an advanced solid tumor such as melanoma, head and neck, liver or kidney cancer. The source was CD4+ or CD8+ T cells sorted from blood, collected in a trial of the OX40 agonist ivuxolimab. The chain employs TRBV7-8 and TRBJ2-7; a weak D match, TRBD1 (5 bases). The CDR3 sequence is CASSYGFRVYEQYF. CDR3 nucleotide sequence: TGTGCCAGCAGTTACGGCTTCAGGGTCTACGAGCAGTACTTC.